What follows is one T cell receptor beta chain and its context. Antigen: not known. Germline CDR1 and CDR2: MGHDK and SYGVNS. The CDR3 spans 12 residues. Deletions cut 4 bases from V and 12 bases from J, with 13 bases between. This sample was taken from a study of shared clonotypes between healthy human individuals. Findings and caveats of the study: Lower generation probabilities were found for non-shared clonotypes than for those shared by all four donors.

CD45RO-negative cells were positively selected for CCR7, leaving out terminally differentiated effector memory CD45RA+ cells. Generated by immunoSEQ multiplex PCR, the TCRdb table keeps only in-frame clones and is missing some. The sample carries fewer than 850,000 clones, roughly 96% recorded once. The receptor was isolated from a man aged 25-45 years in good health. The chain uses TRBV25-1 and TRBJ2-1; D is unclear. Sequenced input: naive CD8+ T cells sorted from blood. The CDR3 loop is CASSVTFGRQFF. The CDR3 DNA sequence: TGTGCCAGCAGTGTGACCTTTGGAAGGCAGTTCTTC.